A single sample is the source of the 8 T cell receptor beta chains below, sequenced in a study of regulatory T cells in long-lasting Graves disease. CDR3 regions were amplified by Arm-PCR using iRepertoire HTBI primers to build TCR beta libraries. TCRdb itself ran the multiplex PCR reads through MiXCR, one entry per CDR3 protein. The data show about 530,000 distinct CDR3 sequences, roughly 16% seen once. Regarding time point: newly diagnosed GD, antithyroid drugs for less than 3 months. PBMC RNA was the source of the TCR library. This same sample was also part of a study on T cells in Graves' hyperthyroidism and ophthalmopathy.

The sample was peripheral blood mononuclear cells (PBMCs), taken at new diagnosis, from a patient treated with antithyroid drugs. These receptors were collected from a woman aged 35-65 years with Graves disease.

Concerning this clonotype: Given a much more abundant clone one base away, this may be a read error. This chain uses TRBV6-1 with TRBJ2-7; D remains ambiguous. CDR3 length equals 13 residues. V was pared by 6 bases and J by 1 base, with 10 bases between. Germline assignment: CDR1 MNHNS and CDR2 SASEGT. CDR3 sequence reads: CASSPDVSYEQYF. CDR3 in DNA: TGTGCCAGCAGCCCCGACGTATCCTACGAGCAGTACTTC.

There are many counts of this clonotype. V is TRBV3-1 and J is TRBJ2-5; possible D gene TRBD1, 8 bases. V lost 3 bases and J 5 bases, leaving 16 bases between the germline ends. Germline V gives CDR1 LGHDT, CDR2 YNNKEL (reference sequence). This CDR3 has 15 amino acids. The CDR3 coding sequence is TGTGCCAGCAGCCAGACGTTACAGGGGGGGGAGACCCAGTACTTC. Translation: CASSQTLQGGETQYF.

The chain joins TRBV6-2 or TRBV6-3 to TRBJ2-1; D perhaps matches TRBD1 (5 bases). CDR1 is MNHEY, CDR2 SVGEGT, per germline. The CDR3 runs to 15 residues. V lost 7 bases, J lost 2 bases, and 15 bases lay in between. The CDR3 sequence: CASNLRQGAYNEQFF. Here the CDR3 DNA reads TGTGCCAGCAATCTGAGGCAGGGCGCCTACAATGAGCAGTTCTTC.

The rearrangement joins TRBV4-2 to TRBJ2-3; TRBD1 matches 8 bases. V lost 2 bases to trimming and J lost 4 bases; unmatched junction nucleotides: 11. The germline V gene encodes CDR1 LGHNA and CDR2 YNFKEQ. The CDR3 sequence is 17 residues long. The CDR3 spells CASSQLTGGEGSDTQYF. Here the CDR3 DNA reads TGTGCCAGCAGCCAACTAACAGGGGGAGAAGGATCAGATACGCAGTATTTT.

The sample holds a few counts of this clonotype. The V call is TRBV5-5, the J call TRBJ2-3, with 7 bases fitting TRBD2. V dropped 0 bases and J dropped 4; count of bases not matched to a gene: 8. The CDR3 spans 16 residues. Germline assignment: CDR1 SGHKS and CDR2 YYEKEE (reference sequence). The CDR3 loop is CASSLVSGGSADTQYF. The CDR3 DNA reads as TGTGCCAGCAGCTTGGTTTCGGGGGGTAGCGCAGATACGCAGTATTTT.

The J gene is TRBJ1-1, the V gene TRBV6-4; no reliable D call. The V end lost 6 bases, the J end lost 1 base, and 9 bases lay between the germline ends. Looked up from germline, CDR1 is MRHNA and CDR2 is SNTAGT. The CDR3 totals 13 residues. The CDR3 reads CASSMERNTEAFF. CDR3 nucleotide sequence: TGTGCCAGCAGCATGGAGAGGAACACTGAAGCTTTCTTT.

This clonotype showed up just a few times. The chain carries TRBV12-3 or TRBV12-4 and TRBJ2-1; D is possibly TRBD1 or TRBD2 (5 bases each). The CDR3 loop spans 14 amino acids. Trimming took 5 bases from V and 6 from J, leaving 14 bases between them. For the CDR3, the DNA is TGTGCCAGCAGTCCCCTCCCCGGGGCCAATGAGCAGTTCTTC. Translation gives CASSPLPGANEQFF.

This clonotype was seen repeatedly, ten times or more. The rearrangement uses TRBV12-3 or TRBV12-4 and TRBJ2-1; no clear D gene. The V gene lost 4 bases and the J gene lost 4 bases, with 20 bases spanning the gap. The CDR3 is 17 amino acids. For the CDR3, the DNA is TGTGCCAGCAGTTCAAAAATACTCCAATCCCTATACAATGAGCAGTTCTTC. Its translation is CASSSKILQSLYNEQFF.